A selection of T cell receptor beta chains follows, all from one sample in a study of shared clonotypes between healthy human individuals. Sequencing was performed with immunoSEQ multiplex PCR; in TCRdb, only in-frame clones are kept and a portion is missing. The sample includes around 2.5 million clones, roughly 93% of them seen just once. The material sequenced was naive CD4+ T cells from PBMCs. These receptors were collected from a young man in good health. Some clones in this sample may be carry-over from other donors' samples. Both conserved end residues are part of each CDR3. Each record gives: CDR3 DNA, CDR3 protein, D gene, J gene, V gene, clone size. The D gene is left open where the match is weak. Some rows have no size entry. The others give once, few or many, or a class for an expanded clone.

DNA: TGTGCCAGCAGTTACCGGGACAGCCCCCCGGGGAATGAGCAGTTCTTC; CDR3: CASSYRDSPPGNEQFF; D: TRBD1; J: TRBJ2-1; V: TRBV6-5; size: -
DNA: TGTGCCAGCAGCCAAAAACTAGATGAGCAGTTCTTC; CDR3: CASSQKLDEQFF; D: -; J: TRBJ2-1; V: TRBV7-2; size: -
DNA: TGCAGCGTTGACAGGGGGGGGTTCTATGGCTACACCTTC; CDR3: CSVDRGGFYGYTF; D: TRBD1; J: TRBJ1-2; V: TRBV29-1; size: -
DNA: TGCGCCAGCAGCTTCGGACTAGCGGGACTAGCCAAAAACATTCAGTACTTC; CDR3: CASSFGLAGLAKNIQYF; D: TRBD2; J: TRBJ2-4; V: TRBV5-1; size: -
DNA: TGTGCCAGCAGTTATCGGACTAGCGGAAAAGAGACCCAGTACTTC; CDR3: CASSYRTSGKETQYF; D: TRBD2; J: TRBJ2-5; V: TRBV6-5; size: -
DNA: TGTGCCATCAGTGAGGGGTGGACAGGGGCCTTAGGCTACACCTTC; CDR3: CAISEGWTGALGYTF; D: TRBD1; J: TRBJ1-2; V: TRBV10-3; size: -
DNA: TGTGCCAGTATACTGGGGTACTATGGCTACACCTTC; CDR3: CASILGYYGYTF; D: -; J: TRBJ1-2; V: TRBV6-1; size: once
DNA: TGTGCCAGCTCACCAAATCGGCAGGCCTACGAGCAGTACTTC; CDR3: CASSPNRQAYEQYF; D: -; J: TRBJ2-7; V: TRBV18; size: -
DNA: TGTGCCAGGGAACCCCGGAGGAACACTGAAGCTTTCTTT; CDR3: CAREPRRNTEAFF; D: -; J: TRBJ1-1; V: TRBV27; size: -
DNA: TGCGCCAGCAGCCCAATAGGACCTACCTACAATGAGCAGTTCTTC; CDR3: CASSPIGPTYNEQFF; D: -; J: TRBJ2-1; V: TRBV5-1; size: -
DNA: TGTGCCAGCAGCCCACCGGGACAGGGTTACAATGAGCAGTTCTTC; CDR3: CASSPPGQGYNEQFF; D: TRBD1; J: TRBJ2-1; V: TRBV5-4; size: -
DNA: TGTGCCAGCACCCTAGCGGGTATAAACACCGGGGAGCTGTTTTTT; CDR3: CASTLAGINTGELFF; D: TRBD2; J: TRBJ2-2; V: TRBV27; size: -
DNA: TGTGCCAGCAGTTTTTTGTTCGGGGTCCGTAGTGAAGCTTTCTTT; CDR3: CASSFLFGVRSEAFF; D: -; J: TRBJ1-1; V: TRBV28; size: few
DNA: TGTGCCAGCAGTTTCGTCTCCGGTCCAGATACGCAGTATTTT; CDR3: CASSFVSGPDTQYF; D: -; J: TRBJ2-3; V: TRBV28; size: -
DNA: TGTGCCAGCTCACCACTGGCGGGAGGGCCGCAAGAGACCCAGTACTTC; CDR3: CASSPLAGGPQETQYF; D: TRBD2; J: TRBJ2-5; V: TRBV18; size: -
DNA: TGTGCCAGCAGCTTGACAGTGAATGAAAAACTGTTTTTT; CDR3: CASSLTVNEKLFF; D: -; J: TRBJ1-4; V: TRBV11-2; size: few
DNA: TGTGCCAGCAGTTCAGCGGGAGCCGGGGAGCTGTTTTTT; CDR3: CASSSAGAGELFF; D: TRBD2; J: TRBJ2-2; V: TRBV7-3; size: -
DNA: TGTGCCAGTAGACTTAAACAAGGATTGGGGACTGAAGCTTTCTTT; CDR3: CASRLKQGLGTEAFF; D: -; J: TRBJ1-1; V: TRBV28; size: -
DNA: TGTGCCAGCAGTGAAGCAGGGAGGAGAGGTCAGCCCCAGCATTTT; CDR3: CASSEAGRRGQPQHF; D: -; J: TRBJ1-5; V: TRBV2; size: once